This record concerns one TCR beta chain sequence. TCR beta sequencing was performed on blood CD8+ and CD4+ T cells. The multiple sclerosis control group was made up of treatment-naive patients with stable or active relapsing-remitting disease. FACS enriched CD8+ TEMRA cells, while bulk CD8+ and CD4+ were negatively isolated. These data are taken from a study of CD8 T cells in Susac syndrome. With random hexamers, 0.5 to 1 ug RNA was reverse transcribed. The authors amplified TCR beta CDR3 across 54 Vbeta and 13 Jbeta using immunoSEQ multiplex PCR. TCRdb processed the immunoSEQ multiplex PCR reads anew with MiXCR; each CDR3 protein has one entry. The data contain around 200,000 distinct CDR3 sequences, 95% of them singletons. From germline, CDR1 is KGHSH and CDR2 LQKENI. The length of the CDR3 is 19 residues. Trimming shortened V by 2 bases and J by 2 bases, and 19 bases separated the two germline ends.

This TCR was sampled from a human donor with multiple sclerosis. Material for sequencing was CD4+ T cells from PBMCs. The rearrangement links TRBV18 to TRBJ2-6; either TRBD1 or TRBD2 may supply D (6 bases each). This chain's CDR3 is CASSPVPGTRGPGANVLTF. Here the CDR3 DNA reads TGTGCCAGCTCACCAGTGCCCGGGACACGGGGGCCTGGGGCCAACGTCCTGACTTTC. The variable domain in full, completed from reference TRBV18 and TRBJ2-6, reads NAGVMQNPRHLVRRRGQEARLRCSPMKGHSHVYWYRQLPEEGLKFMVYLQKENIIDESGMPKERFSAEFPKEGPSILRIQQVVRGDSAAYFCASSPVPGTRGPGANVLTFGAGSRLTVL.